The rows below give T cell receptor beta chains drawn from one sample of a study of cytomegalovirus exposure and HLA in healthy donors. The method was immunoSEQ multiplex PCR; TCRdb's version includes in-frame clones alone and lacks a portion of them. The table shows 200,000 to 250,000 clones, with 65% to 80% occurring only once. The specimen sequenced was PBMCs. These receptors were taken from a man in his forties in good health and CMV-seronegative. Both conserved end residues are part of each CDR3. A D gene is named only where the DNA matches it firmly. Some rows have no size entry. The others give once, few or many, or a class for an expanded clone.

J gene	D gene	V gene	clone size	CDR3 DNA	CDR3 protein
TRBJ2-2	.	TRBV7-6	.	TGTGCCAGCAGCTTGGGGGGTGCGAACACCGGGGAGCTGTTTTTT	CASSLGGANTGELFF
TRBJ1-1	.	TRBV18	.	TGTGCCAGCTCCCGGACAGACGAGAACACTGAAGCTTTCTTT	CASSRTDENTEAFF
TRBJ2-7	.	TRBV28	.	TGTGCCAGCTCCCCGAGGCACTTTCCCCTCTACGAGCAGTACTTC	CASSPRHFPLYEQYF
TRBJ2-2	TRBD1	TRBV4-3	.	TGCGCCAGCAGCCAAGTGGGAATGACAGGGACGGGCACCGGGGAGCTGTTTTTT	CASSQVGMTGTGTGELFF
TRBJ2-3	.	TRBV7-7	.	TGTGCCAGCAGCTTAAGGACAGGCACAGATACGCAGTATTTT	CASSLRTGTDTQYF
TRBJ2-2	.	TRBV7-9	.	TGTGCCAGCATCATGAACACCGGGGAGCTGTTTTTT	CASIMNTGELFF
TRBJ1-6	TRBD1	TRBV5-6	.	TGTGCCAGCAGACGACAGGGGGGGCGGTCACCCCTCCACTTT	CASRRQGGRSPLHF
TRBJ1-3	.	TRBV6-1	.	TGTGCCAGCAACCAGAGGAGCTCTGGAAACACCATATATTTT	CASNQRSSGNTIYF
TRBJ2-3	TRBD2	TRBV28	.	TGTGCCAGCAGCACCCACGTGGCTAGCGGGAGGGTCCTCACAGATACGCAGTATTTT	CASSTHVASGRVLTDTQYF
TRBJ2-2	.	TRBV29-1	.	TGCAGCGTTGCGGGGGCCGGGGAGCTGTTTTTT	CSVAGAGELFF
TRBJ1-6	TRBD1	TRBV7-4	.	TGTGCCAGCAGCCCGACAGGGGGAAGAGGGTATAATTCACCCCTCCACTTT	CASSPTGGRGYNSPLHF
TRBJ1-6	TRBD1	TRBV30	.	TGTGCCTGGGCGGGGGACAGGGGGTCACCCCTCCACTTT	CAWAGDRGSPLHF
TRBJ2-7	TRBD1	TRBV7-7	.	TGTGCCAGCAGCTTAGCGAGGACAGGCTACGAGCAGTACTTC	CASSLARTGYEQYF
TRBJ2-1	.	TRBV27	once	TGTGCCAGCAGTTCCTCCACTACTCCCGTTTACAATGAGCAGTTCTTC	CASSSSTTPVYNEQFF
TRBJ2-2	.	TRBV30	.	TGTGCCTGGAGCTTAGCTTACACCGAGGAGCTGTTTTTT	CAWSLAYTEELFF
TRBJ2-7	.	TRBV6-5	.	TGTGCCAGCTGGGAGGAGAGGTCCGAGGAGCAGTACTTC	CASWEERSEEQYF
TRBJ2-2	.	TRBV5-1	.	TGCGCCAGCAGCTACGGACAGACCGGGGAGCTGTTTTTT	CASSYGQTGELFF
TRBJ2-2	.	TRBV27	.	TGTGCCAGCAGCGAGGGGGTGGGAACCGGGGAGCTGTTTTTT	CASSEGVGTGELFF